The 8 T cell receptor beta chains presented below share a single source sample, sequenced in a study of neurological immune-mediated disorders. TCRdb independently ran MiXCR on the 5' RACE reads; one entry per CDR3 protein. Of around 67,000 distinct CDR3 sequences listed, approximately 5.2% are singletons. The sequenced material came from PBMCs. The receptors here all came from a man between 18 and 29 years old with multiple sclerosis.

This clonotype was seen repeatedly, ten times or more. The gene calls are TRBV12-3 or TRBV12-4 and TRBJ1-2; 7 bases are shared with TRBD1. This CDR3 contains 15 residues. The V and J ends lost 3 bases and 8 bases, in that order; junction bases with no gene match: 12. CDR3 sequence reads: CASSFGQVNYVGYTF. The CDR3 DNA reads TGTGCCAGCAGTTTCGGACAGGTTAACTATGTCGGCTACACCTTC.

This clonotype was detected many times. This chain uses TRBV5-1 with TRBJ2-7; TRBD2 matches at 9 bases. The CDR3 loop spans 17 amino acids. CDR1 is SGHRS and CDR2 is YFSETQ in the germline V gene. The junction had 10 bases not matched to a gene; V was cut back by 0 bases and J by 3 bases. CDR3 in DNA: TGCGCCAGCAGCTTGGTGCTACAGGGACTAGCCAACTACGAGCAGTACTTC. This translates into CASSLVLQGLANYEQYF.

In this sample, this clonotype turned up many times. The chain recombines TRBV4-3 with TRBJ2-1; possibly TRBD1 for D (5 bases). Trimming left V 1 base short and J 9 bases short, with 10 bases between. In germline, CDR1 is LGHNA, CDR2 YSLEER. The CDR3 runs to 13 residues. The CDR3 loop is CASSQGTFGEQFF. In DNA form, the CDR3 reads TGCGCCAGCAGCCAAGGGACATTCGGTGAGCAGTTCTTC.

This clonotype showed up many times. The chain has TRBV7-3 and TRBJ1-6; D is unresolved. The CDR3 has 15 residues. V lost 0 bases and J 9 bases, leaving 12 bases between the germline ends. Germline values: CDR1 SGHTA, CDR2 FQGTGA. The DNA of the CDR3 is TGTGCCAGCAGCTTAACTTCTGCAGCGGGTTCACCCCTCCACTTT. As protein: CASSLTSAAGSPLHF.

This clonotype was observed many times. The rearrangement links TRBV20-1 to TRBJ2-4; TRBD2 matches 8 bases. CDR3 length: 14 residues. J gave up 7 bases and V 5 bases, and 10 bases lay outside the gene matches. Germline V gives CDR1 DFQATT, CDR2 SNEGSKA (reference sequence). The CDR3 DNA is TGCAGTGCTTCTAAAGCGGGAGAGGAGAACATTCAGTACTTC. This sequence encodes CSASKAGEENIQYF.

This clonotype came up many times. The chain uses TRBV12-3 or TRBV12-4 and TRBJ2-2, with 14 bases fitting TRBD2. This CDR3 contains 18 residues. After removal of 7 bases from V and 4 bases from J, the junction contained 11 bases not matched to a gene. The CDR3 sequence: CASTLTSGRAGGTGELFF. The CDR3, as DNA: TGTGCCAGCACTTTGACTAGCGGGAGGGCGGGTGGCACCGGGGAGCTGTTTTTT.

This clonotype came up many times. The genes are TRBV7-2 and TRBJ2-1; D is undetermined. The CDR3 length is 13 residues. Germline CDR1 reads SGHTA; CDR2 reads FQGNSA. V was cut by 5 bases and J by 5 bases, with 10 bases left in between. The CDR3 DNA is TGTGCCAGCAGCAAAGTCCCCCACAATGAGCAGTTCTTC. The encoded protein is CASSKVPHNEQFF.

At least ten counts were recorded for this clonotype. The rearrangement uses TRBV9 and TRBJ1-5; TRBD1 aligns across 7 bases. Germline values: CDR1 SGDLS, CDR2 YYNGEE. This CDR3 is 14 amino acids long. J lost 5 bases, V lost 5 bases, and 7 bases had no gene match. The CDR3 DNA reads as TGTGCCAGCAGTGCAGGACAGGTCTATCAGCCCCAGCATTTT. Translation gives CASSAGQVYQPQHF.